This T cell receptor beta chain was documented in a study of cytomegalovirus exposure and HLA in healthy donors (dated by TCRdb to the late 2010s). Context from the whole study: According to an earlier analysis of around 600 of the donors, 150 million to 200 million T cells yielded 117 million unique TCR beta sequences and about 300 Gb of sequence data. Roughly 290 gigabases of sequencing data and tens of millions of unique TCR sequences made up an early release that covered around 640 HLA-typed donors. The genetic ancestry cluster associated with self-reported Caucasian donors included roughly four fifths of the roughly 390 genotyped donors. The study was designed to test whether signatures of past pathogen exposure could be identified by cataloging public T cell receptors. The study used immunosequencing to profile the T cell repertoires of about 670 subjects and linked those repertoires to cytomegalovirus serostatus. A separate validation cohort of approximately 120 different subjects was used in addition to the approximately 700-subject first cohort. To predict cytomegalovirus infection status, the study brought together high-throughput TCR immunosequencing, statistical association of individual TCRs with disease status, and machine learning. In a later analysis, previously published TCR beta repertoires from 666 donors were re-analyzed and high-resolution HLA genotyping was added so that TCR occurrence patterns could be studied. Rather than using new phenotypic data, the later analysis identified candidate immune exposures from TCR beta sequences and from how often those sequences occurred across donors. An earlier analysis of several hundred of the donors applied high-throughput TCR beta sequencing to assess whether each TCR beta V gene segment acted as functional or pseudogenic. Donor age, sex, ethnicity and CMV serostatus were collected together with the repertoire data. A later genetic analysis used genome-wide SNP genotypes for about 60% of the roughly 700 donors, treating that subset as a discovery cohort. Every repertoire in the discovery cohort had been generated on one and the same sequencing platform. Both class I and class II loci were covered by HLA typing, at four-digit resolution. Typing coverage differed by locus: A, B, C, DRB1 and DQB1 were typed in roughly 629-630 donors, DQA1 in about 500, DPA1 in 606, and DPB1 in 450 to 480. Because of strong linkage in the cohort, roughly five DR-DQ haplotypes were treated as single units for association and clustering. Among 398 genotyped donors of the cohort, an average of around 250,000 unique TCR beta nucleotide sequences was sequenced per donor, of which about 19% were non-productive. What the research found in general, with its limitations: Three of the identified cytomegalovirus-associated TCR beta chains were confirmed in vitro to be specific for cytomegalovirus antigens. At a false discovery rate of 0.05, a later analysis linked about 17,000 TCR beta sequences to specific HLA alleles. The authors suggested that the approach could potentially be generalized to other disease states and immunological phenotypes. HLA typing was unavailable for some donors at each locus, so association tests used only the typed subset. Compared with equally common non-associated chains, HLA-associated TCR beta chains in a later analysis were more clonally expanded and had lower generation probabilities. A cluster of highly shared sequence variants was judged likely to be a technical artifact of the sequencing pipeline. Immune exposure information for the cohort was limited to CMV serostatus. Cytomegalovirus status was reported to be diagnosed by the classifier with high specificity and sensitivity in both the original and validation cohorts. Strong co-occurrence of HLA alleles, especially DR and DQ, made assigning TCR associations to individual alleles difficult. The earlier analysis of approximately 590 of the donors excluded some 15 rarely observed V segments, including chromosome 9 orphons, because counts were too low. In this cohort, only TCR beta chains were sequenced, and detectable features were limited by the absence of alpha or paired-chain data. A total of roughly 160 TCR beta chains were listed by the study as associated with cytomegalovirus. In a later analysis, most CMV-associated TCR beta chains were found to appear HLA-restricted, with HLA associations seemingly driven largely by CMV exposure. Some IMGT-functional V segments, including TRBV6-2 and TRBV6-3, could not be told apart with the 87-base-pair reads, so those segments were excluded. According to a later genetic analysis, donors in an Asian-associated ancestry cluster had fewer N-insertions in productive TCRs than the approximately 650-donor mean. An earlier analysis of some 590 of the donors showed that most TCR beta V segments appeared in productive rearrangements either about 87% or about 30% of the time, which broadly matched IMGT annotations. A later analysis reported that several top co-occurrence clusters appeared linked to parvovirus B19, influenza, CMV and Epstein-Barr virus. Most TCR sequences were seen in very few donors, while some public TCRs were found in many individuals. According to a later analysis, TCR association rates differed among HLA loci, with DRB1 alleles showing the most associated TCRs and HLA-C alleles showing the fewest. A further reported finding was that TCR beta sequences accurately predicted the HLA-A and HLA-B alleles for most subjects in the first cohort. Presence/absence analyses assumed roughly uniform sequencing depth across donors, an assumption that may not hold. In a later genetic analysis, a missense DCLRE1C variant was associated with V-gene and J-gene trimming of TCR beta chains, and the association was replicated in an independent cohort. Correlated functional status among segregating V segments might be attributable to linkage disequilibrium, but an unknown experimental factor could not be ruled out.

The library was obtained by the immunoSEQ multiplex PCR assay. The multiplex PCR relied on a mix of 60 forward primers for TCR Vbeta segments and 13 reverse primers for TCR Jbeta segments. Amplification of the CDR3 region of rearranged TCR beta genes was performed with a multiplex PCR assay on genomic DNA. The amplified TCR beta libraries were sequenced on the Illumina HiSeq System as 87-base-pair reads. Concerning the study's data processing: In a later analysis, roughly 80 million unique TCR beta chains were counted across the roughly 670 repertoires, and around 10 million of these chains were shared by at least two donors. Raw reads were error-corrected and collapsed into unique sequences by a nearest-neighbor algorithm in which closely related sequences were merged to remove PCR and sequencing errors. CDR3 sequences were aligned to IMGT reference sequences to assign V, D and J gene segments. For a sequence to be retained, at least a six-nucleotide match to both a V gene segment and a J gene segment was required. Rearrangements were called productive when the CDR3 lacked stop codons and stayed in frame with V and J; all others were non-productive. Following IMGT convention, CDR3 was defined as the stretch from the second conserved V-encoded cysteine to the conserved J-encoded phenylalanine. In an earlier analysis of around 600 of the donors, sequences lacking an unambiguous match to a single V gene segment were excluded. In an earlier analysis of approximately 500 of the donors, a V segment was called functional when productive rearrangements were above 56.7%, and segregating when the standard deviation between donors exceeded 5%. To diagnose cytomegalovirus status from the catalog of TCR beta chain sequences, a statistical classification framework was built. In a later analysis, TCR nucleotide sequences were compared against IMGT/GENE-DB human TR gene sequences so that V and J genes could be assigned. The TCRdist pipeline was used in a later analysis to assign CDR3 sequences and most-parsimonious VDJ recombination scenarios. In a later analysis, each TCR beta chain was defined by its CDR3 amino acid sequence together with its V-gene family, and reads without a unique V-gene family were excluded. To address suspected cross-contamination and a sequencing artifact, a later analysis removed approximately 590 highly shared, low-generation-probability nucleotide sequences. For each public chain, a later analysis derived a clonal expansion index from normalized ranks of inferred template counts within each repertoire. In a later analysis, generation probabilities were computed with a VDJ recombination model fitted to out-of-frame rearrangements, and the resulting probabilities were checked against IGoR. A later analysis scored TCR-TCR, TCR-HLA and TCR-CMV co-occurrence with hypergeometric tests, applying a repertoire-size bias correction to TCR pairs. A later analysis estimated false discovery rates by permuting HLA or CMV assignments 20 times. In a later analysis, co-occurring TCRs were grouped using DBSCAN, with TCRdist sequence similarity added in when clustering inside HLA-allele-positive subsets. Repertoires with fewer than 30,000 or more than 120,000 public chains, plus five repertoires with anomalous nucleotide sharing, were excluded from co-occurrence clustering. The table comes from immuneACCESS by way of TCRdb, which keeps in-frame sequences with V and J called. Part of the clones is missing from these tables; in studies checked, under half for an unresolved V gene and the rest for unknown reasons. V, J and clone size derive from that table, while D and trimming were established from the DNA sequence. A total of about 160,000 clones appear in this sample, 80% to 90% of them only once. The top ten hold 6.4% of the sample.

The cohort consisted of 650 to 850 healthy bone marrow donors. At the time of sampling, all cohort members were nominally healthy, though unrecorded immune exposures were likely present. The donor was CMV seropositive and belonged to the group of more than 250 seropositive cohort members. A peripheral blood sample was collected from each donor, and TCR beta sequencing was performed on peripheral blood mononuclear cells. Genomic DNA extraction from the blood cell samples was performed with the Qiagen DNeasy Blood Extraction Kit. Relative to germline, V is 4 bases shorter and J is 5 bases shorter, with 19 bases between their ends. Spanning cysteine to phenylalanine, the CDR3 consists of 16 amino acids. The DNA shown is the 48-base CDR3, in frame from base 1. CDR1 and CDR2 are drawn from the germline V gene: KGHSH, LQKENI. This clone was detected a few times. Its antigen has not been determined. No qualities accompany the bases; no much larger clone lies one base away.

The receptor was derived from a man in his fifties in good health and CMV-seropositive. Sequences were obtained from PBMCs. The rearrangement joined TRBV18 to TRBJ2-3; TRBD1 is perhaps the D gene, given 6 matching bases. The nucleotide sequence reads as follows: TGTGCCAGCTCACTCCTCGGCGCAGGGGCTAGAGATACGCAGTATTTT. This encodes CASSLLGAGARDTQYF.